The 18 T cell receptor beta chains below all came from one sample that was sequenced in a study of glioma-infiltrating T cells. Amplification of TCR alpha and beta CDR3 regions from RNA used iRepertoire nested multiplex PCR. TCRdb ran MiXCR on the multiplex PCR reads and lists one entry per CDR3 protein. Of 95,000 to 110,000 distinct CDR3 sequences listed, around 29% are singletons. Sample: glioma tissue, nonneoplastic brain tissue, or PBMCs (not recorded which). All receptors derive from a human donor with low-grade glioma or glioblastoma, undergoing nonglioma brain surgery, or in good health (not recorded which).

About this clonotype: A much larger clone lies one base from this, so it may be a read error. The chain is built from TRBV6-2 or TRBV6-3 and TRBJ1-5, with D uncertain. V shed 8 bases and J shed 3 bases, with 14 bases lying between them. The V gene's germline CDR1 is MNHEY and CDR2 SVGEGT. This CDR3 region has 14 residues. CDR3 in amino acids: CASCEVYTNQPQHF. The CDR3 nucleotides read TGTGCCAGCTGCGAAGTCTATACCAATCAGCCCCAGCATTTT.

This clonotype was counted between two and nine times. The CDR3 region has the DNA TGCAGTGCTAGAGGTCCAGCGGGGCCCTCCAATGGAGGCGAGCAGTTCTTC. This codes for CSARGPAGPSNGGEQFF. The V call is TRBV20-1, the J call TRBJ2-1, with 7 bases fitting TRBD2. From germline, CDR1 is DFQATT and CDR2 SNEGSKA (reference sequence). Trimming cost V 1 base and J 10 bases; bases outside gene matches: 19. The CDR3 extends over 17 amino acids.

This clonotype showed up many times. This rearrangement joins TRBV6-6 to TRBJ2-6, with D unclear. With 0 bases removed from V and 2 bases from J, the gap between germline ends came to 11 bases. Germline V gives CDR1 MNHNY, CDR2 SVGAGI (reference sequence). The CDR3 contains 17 residues. The CDR3 loop reads CASSYSGRPPGANVLTF. In DNA form, the CDR3 reads TGTGCCAGCAGTTACTCCGGGCGACCTCCTGGGGCCAACGTCCTGACTTTC.

This clonotype was seen a handful of times. The chain joins TRBV6-2 or TRBV6-3 to TRBJ2-2; 9 nucleotides agree with TRBD2. The germline V gene encodes CDR1 MNHEY and CDR2 SVGEGT. The CDR3 has 15 amino acids. V was clipped by 6 bases and J by 5 bases; unmatched bases: 7. CDR3 sequence: CASRRLAALTGELFF. The CDR3 DNA follows: TGTGCCAGCAGAAGACTAGCGGCCTTAACCGGGGAGCTGTTTTTT.

This clonotype was observed a few times. A read error may explain this, as a much larger clone is one base away. The CDR3 DNA sequence: TGCAGTGTCAAAGGAGAGAGTGAAGCTCTCTTT. Amino acids: CSVKGESEALF. The chain has TRBV20-1 and TRBJ1-1; D remains ambiguous. The CDR3 runs 11 residues. The germline gives CDR1 DFQATT, CDR2 SNEGSKA (reference sequence).

In its sample, this clonotype was seen many times. V usage is TRBV2 and J usage is TRBJ1-2; TRBD1 matches at 8 bases. The CDR3 has 16 amino acids. CDR1 and CDR2 (germline): SNHLY, FYNNEI. V dropped 4 bases and J dropped 8; count of bases not matched to a gene: 15. The CDR3 DNA reads TGTGCCAGCAGTGTACGTCCCGGGACAGGAAATGCAGGCTACACCTTC. Translation gives CASSVRPGTGNAGYTF.

The rearrangement joins TRBV19 to TRBJ1-5; tentatively, D is TRBD1 (6 bases). V lost 3 bases, J lost 12 bases, and 9 bases lay in between. CDR1 is LNHDA and CDR2 is SQIVND in the germline V gene (reference sequence). The CDR3 contains 11 residues. The CDR3 sequence is CASSMRQVQHF. CDR3 nucleotides: TGTGCCAGTAGTATGAGACAGGTCCAGCATTTT.

This chain uses TRBV28 with TRBJ2-3; D is undetermined. Per germline, CDR1 MDHEN and CDR2 SYDVKM. The CDR3 is 15 residues long. Trimming pared 5 bases from V and 2 bases from J, leaving 14 bases between. The CDR3 nucleotides are TGTGCCAGCAGTAGGAGATCCCCCGACACAGATACGCAGTATTTT. This codes for CASSRRSPDTDTQYF. Together with reference TRBV28 and TRBJ2-3, the CDR3 gives the full variable domain: DVKVTQSSRYLVKRTGEKVFLECVQDMDHENMFWYRQDPGLGLRLIYFSYDVKMKEKGDIPEGYSVSREKKERFSLILESASTNQTSMYLCASSRRSPDTDTQYFGPGTRLTVL.

The rearrangement joins TRBV19 to TRBJ1-5; D remains unclear. Germline CDR1 is LNHDA and CDR2 is SQIVND (reference sequence). The CDR3 contains 14 residues. Deletions cut 3 bases from V and 3 bases from J, with 9 bases between. The CDR3 protein is CASSIGDYNQPQHF. CDR3 nucleotide sequence: TGTGCCAGTAGTATTGGAGATTACAATCAGCCCCAGCATTTT.

The V gene is TRBV4-2, the J gene TRBJ1-5; D gene uncertain. The CDR3 spans 14 residues. Per the germline V gene, CDR1 is LGHNA and CDR2 is YNFKEQ. Trimming left V 0 bases short and J 11 bases short, with 14 bases between. CDR3 DNA sequence: TGTGCCAGCAGCCAAGAGGAGGGAAGGTCGGCCCAGCATTTT. Its protein product is CASSQEEGRSAQHF.

This clonotype was detected only a few times. The J gene is TRBJ2-3, the V gene TRBV7-9; TRBD1 matches 7 bases. J lost 5 bases, V lost 5 bases, and 7 bases had no gene match. Per the germline V gene, CDR1 is SEHNR and CDR2 is FQNEAQ (reference sequence). This CDR3 has 14 residues. The CDR3 loop is CASSLDRDGDTQYF. CDR3 nucleotide sequence: TGTGCCAGCAGCCTCGACAGGGACGGAGATACGCAGTATTTT.

The chain carries TRBV29-1 and TRBJ1-4; D call uncertain. The CDR3 covers 12 residues. V was pared by 5 bases and J by 5 bases, with 9 bases between. CDR1 is SQVTM and CDR2 is ANQGSEA in the germline V gene. The CDR3 spells CSVLGGNEKLFF. The CDR3 DNA reads as TGCAGCGTTCTCGGAGGAAATGAAAAACTGTTTTTT.

The genes are TRBV5-1 and TRBJ1-5; D gene uncertain. CDR1 SGHRS and CDR2 YFSETQ come from the germline V gene. Trimming took 0 bases from V and 2 from J, leaving 9 bases between them. The CDR3 has 15 amino acids. CDR3 region: CASSLDGYGNQPQHF. For the CDR3, the DNA is TGCGCCAGCAGCTTGGATGGTTATGGCAATCAGCCCCAGCATTTT.

Only a few counts were recorded for this clonotype. The rearrangement joins TRBV5-1 to TRBJ1-2; D gene ambiguous. V was trimmed by 3 bases and J by 6 bases, leaving 9 bases between them. The CDR3 consists of 12 residues. CDR1 is SGHRS, CDR2 YFSETQ, per germline. CDR3: CASSSSKDGYTF. CDR3 sequence (DNA): TGCGCCAGCAGCTCGTCCAAGGATGGCTACACCTTC.

J is TRBJ2-1 and V is TRBV5-1, with TRBD1 matching 9 bases. This CDR3 has 15 residues. J was trimmed by 7 bases and V by 4 bases; bases with no gene match: 9. CDR1 SGHRS and CDR2 YFSETQ come from the germline V gene. CDR3 protein: CASSTSGTGSNEQFF. The CDR3 bases are TGCGCCAGCAGCACCTCCGGGACAGGGAGTAATGAGCAGTTCTTC.

Concerning this clonotype itself: Just one base apart from a much larger clone, this may be a read error. The rearrangement joins TRBV6-6 to TRBJ2-3; D is uncertain. CDR3 length equals 15 residues. Germline CDR1 reads MNHNY; CDR2 reads SVGAGI (reference sequence). DNA of the CDR3: TGTGCCAGCAGTTACGACGACGGCAGCAGAGATACGCAGTATTTT. Translating gives CASSYDDGSRDTQYF.

This clonotype was counted at least ten times. This chain links TRBV12-3 or TRBV12-4 with TRBJ1-2; unclear D gene. V was pared by 4 bases and J by 0 bases, with 9 bases between. This CDR3 region has 14 residues. CDR3 nucleotides: TGTGCCAGCAGTTCGCGGGGAGCTAACTATGGCTACACCTTC. Amino acids: CASSSRGANYGYTF.

This clonotype was detected many times. The chain couples TRBV7-2 to TRBJ2-3; D ambiguous. The CDR3 totals 15 residues. Trimming pared 5 bases from V and 2 bases from J, leaving 14 bases between. The germline CDR1 and CDR2 sequences are SGHTA and FQGNSA. The CDR3 is CASSRPGLHTDTQYF. CDR3 bases: TGTGCCAGCAGCCGGCCGGGCCTTCACACAGATACGCAGTATTTT.